One and the same sample provided the 11 T cell receptor beta chains below, sequenced in a study of graft-versus-host responses after intestinal transplantation. Only in-frame clones appear in the TCRdb table, and some are missing; sequencing was by immunoSEQ multiplex PCR. Of tens of thousands of clones in the sample, 85% to 95% are singletons; the top ten hold 0.65% to 0.8%. The material was PBMCs, obtained about 65 days after intestinal transplant. These TCRs come from a human patient who received an intestinal transplant, so some T cells may come from the graft donor.

The V gene is TRBV27, the J gene TRBJ2-5; 9 bases are a match to TRBD2. With V trimmed by 3 bases and J by 4 bases, 3 bases remained unmatched. Germline values: CDR1 MNHEY, CDR2 SMNVEV (reference sequence). CDR3 length equals 14 residues. The CDR3 is CASSFSTSGETQYF. The CDR3 coding sequence is TGTGCCAGCAGTTTCTCGACTAGCGGAGAGACCCAGTACTTC.

This clone was observed a few times. The gene calls are TRBV6-4 and TRBJ2-3, with 8 bases identical to TRBD2. The CDR3 has 15 amino acids. V gave up 6 bases and J gave up 4 bases; unmatched junction bases: 9. Germline V gene data show CDR1 as MRHNA and CDR2 as SNTAGT. The CDR3 DNA is TGTGCCAGCAGCGGAGGAAGCGGGAGCGCAGATACGCAGTATTTT. Translated: CASSGGSGSADTQYF.

This chain joins TRBV29-1 and TRBJ1-2; unclear D gene. The germline V gene has CDR1 SQVTM and CDR2 ANQGSEA. Between the trimmed V and J ends, which lost 5 bases and 3 bases, there was a span of 10 bases. This CDR3 is built from 12 residues. The CDR3 reads CSVQQPDYGYTF. The CDR3 coding sequence is TGCAGCGTTCAACAACCGGACTATGGCTACACCTTC.

There are a few counts of this clone. The V and J genes are TRBV4-2 and TRBJ1-1; possible D gene TRBD1, 6 bases. The CDR3 is 14 amino acids. Trimming stripped 2 bases from V and 10 bases from J, with 17 bases between. The germline V gene has CDR1 LGHNA and CDR2 YNFKEQ. CDR3 DNA: TGTGCCAGCAGCCAACCTACAGGGCAACATGGAGCTTTCTTT. This gives the protein CASSQPTGQHGAFF.

The chain is built from TRBV6-1 and TRBJ1-2; a weak D match, TRBD1 (5 bases). This CDR3 region has 17 residues. V lost 2 bases, J lost 8 bases, and 24 bases lay in between. Germline CDR1 and CDR2: MNHNS and SASEGT. In DNA, the CDR3 is TGTGCCAGCAGTGAAAAGGGGTTAGTCTATCCCCCTATAGGCTACACCTTC. Amino acids: CASSEKGLVYPPIGYTF.

The rearrangement joins TRBV11-2 to TRBJ2-7, with 13 bases identical to TRBD2. The junction had 6 bases not matched to a gene; V was cut back by 4 bases and J by 6 bases. The germline V gene has CDR1 SGHAT and CDR2 FQNNGV. The CDR3 runs to 15 residues. The CDR3 nucleotides are TGTGCCAGCAGCTCCGGACTAGCGGGGGTCGGCGAGCAGTACTTC. The encoded protein is CASSSGLAGVGEQYF.

This chain joins TRBV11-3 and TRBJ2-5; D gene unclear. The CDR3 runs 13 residues. Trimming removed 1 base at V and 5 bases at J, with 8 bases between. CDR1 SGHNT and CDR2 YENEEA come from the germline V gene. CDR3 amino acids: CASSLVSSETQYF. CDR3 in DNA: TGTGCCAGCAGCTTAGTAAGTTCCGAGACCCAGTACTTC.

This clone was seen only once. The V and J genes are TRBV20-1 and TRBJ2-7; D is undetermined. This CDR3 contains 10 residues. V gave up 3 bases and J gave up 1 base, with 1 base separating them. Looked up from germline, CDR1 is DFQATT and CDR2 is SNEGSKA (reference sequence). The CDR3 region has the DNA TGCAGTGCTAGGTCCTACGAGCAGTACTTC. Translation: CSARSYEQYF.

V gene TRBV19 combines with J gene TRBJ2-6; D unresolved. The CDR3 has 18 amino acids. Germline values: CDR1 LNHDA, CDR2 SQIVND (reference sequence). V was trimmed by 1 base and J by 2 bases, leaving 15 bases between them. As DNA, the CDR3 is TGTGCCAGTAGTATAGGGGGAAAGTTTAGAGCTGGGGCCAACGTCCTGACTTTC. Encoded protein: CASSIGGKFRAGANVLTF. The full variable domain, with the rest looked up from reference TRBV19 and TRBJ2-6, is DGGITQSPKYLFRKEGQNVTLSCEQNLNHDAMYWYRQDPGQGLRLIYYSQIVNDFQKGDIAEGYSVSREKKESFPLTVTSAQKNPTAFYLCASSIGGKFRAGANVLTFGAGSRLTVL.

V and J are TRBV5-1 and TRBJ2-1; the D gene is possibly TRBD2 (6 bases). The CDR3 is made up of 15 amino acids. CDR1 and CDR2 from the germline V gene are SGHRS and YFSETQ. V dropped 2 bases and J dropped 0 bases, with 9 bases sitting between them. The CDR3 nucleotides are TGCGCCAGCAGCTTCGTAGCGGACTCCTACAATGAGCAGTTCTTC. It translates to CASSFVADSYNEQFF.

The V gene is TRBV27, the J gene TRBJ2-3, with D possibly TRBD2 on 5 matching bases. This CDR3 is 13 amino acids long. Germline CDR1 and CDR2: MNHEY and SMNVEV (reference sequence). V gave up 4 bases and J gave up 3 bases, with 8 bases separating them. The CDR3 loop reads CASSYRGTDTQYF. Here the CDR3 DNA reads TGTGCCAGCAGTTATCGAGGGACAGATACGCAGTATTTT.